A selection of T cell receptor beta chains follows, all from one sample in a study of cytomegalovirus exposure and HLA in healthy donors. Sequencing used immunoSEQ multiplex PCR; TCRdb keeps in-frame clones, though not all of them. In total, the table holds around 100,000 clones. The sequenced sample was PBMCs. These receptors originate from a man aged 45-65 years in good health and CMV-seronegative. CDR3s include the opening cysteine and the closing phenylalanine or tryptophan.

v_call cdr3_aa
TRBV27 CASRRLLAGGLYNEQFF
TRBV2 CATRSEQGNTEAFF
TRBV5-1 CASSFPGANTGELFF
TRBV7-9 CASSRDRDYGYTF
TRBV7-6 CASSLVQPPSGNYGYTF
TRBV5-1 CASSLEGPNTEAFF
TRBV4-3 CASSQVSSSPLHF
TRBV5-1 CASSLFQGATNEKLFF
TRBV28 CASSPLGSGGTYGYTF
TRBV18 CASSPLPRTGGDYGYTF
TRBV12-5 CASGLTGHQPQHF
TRBV19 CASSSERESTYEQYF
TRBV2 CASRGAFLNTEAFF
TRBV6-1 CASSDHDRTGELFF
TRBV27 CAISQGKSYNEQFF
TRBV7-9 CASSGRLAGGMETQYF
TRBV7-2 CASSLSGGAPHTQYF
TRBV19 CASSAPGQDVYGYGYTF